A selection of T cell receptor beta chains follows, all from one sample in a study of CD8+ T cells in alopecia areata. Method: immunoSEQ multiplex PCR; TCRdb's copy keeps in-frame clones and lacks some. The sample carries 150,000 to 200,000 clones, more than 55% recorded once. This specimen was CD4+ T cells sorted from blood, taken at week 49, from a patient treated with tofacitinib. These receptors were taken from a human donor with alopecia areata. CDR3s include the opening cysteine and the closing phenylalanine or tryptophan.

CDR3aa	v_gene	j_gene
CASSQGGNTGELFF	TRBV9	TRBJ2-2
CSVGTSIDTQYF	TRBV29-1	TRBJ2-3
CAWSVQAGGLDTQYF	TRBV30	TRBJ2-3
CSGGRGAGNIQYF	TRBV29-1	TRBJ2-4
CASSYLSGTEFYGYTF	TRBV6-6	TRBJ1-2
CAWSGVAGGLGDTQYF	TRBV30	TRBJ2-3
CASSPDRAQRGELFF	TRBV9	TRBJ2-2
CASSPPGTDTQYF	TRBV18	TRBJ2-3
CATSSIAGSTDTQYF	TRBV15	TRBJ2-3
CASSQDLHKQFF	TRBV4-3	TRBJ2-1
CASSRGGENIQYF	TRBV5-7	TRBJ2-4
CASSLQGVHSPLHF	TRBV7-9	TRBJ1-6
CASSMASRSSYNEQFF	TRBV19	TRBJ2-1